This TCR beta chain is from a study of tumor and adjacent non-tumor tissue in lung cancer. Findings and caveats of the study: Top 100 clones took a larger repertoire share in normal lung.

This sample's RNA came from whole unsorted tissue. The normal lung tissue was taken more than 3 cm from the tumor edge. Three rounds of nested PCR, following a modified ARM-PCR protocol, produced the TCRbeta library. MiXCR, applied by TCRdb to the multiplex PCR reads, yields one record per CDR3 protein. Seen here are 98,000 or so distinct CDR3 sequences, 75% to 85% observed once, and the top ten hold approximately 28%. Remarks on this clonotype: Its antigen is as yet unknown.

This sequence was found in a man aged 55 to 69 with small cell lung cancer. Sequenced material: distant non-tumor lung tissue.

CDR3 sequence (DNA): TGTGCCGGTAGCGCGGGACTGGTCGGAACAGAGACCCAGTACTTC. Translating it yields CAGSAGLVGTETQYF. This rearrangement joins TRBV6-1 to TRBJ2-5, with D possibly matching TRBD2 (6 bases). The CDR3 has 15 amino acids. V was cut by 11 bases and J by 4 bases, with 23 bases left in between. Germline V gene data show CDR1 as MNHNS and CDR2 as SASEGT.